These T cell receptor beta chains were read from a single sample in a study of neoadjuvant anti-PD-1 for oral cavity cancer. Clones were read by immunoSEQ multiplex PCR, and TCRdb kept only the in-frame ones, dropping some. The sample has around 30,000 clones; around nine tenths are singletons. This specimen was PBMCs, taken before nivolumab (anti-PD-1) treatment. The receptors derive from a person between 40 and 85 years old with oral cavity squamous cell carcinoma. The CDR3 runs from the conserved cysteine through the conserved F or W. Fields, in order: CDR3 DNA, CDR3 protein, J gene, clone size, V gene, D gene. A D gene is named only where the DNA matches it firmly. Clone size is given for some rows only: seen once, a few or many times, or a class if the clone is expanded.

TGCGCCAGCAGTCCCCACCCAGGACTAGCGGGTGGGTACAATGAGCAGTTCTTC CASSPHPGLAGGYNEQFF TRBJ2-1 NA TRBV5-1 TRBD2
TGTGCCAGCAGCTTGGTAGGGGCTGGGGCCAACGTCCTGACTTTC CASSLVGAGANVLTF TRBJ2-6 NA TRBV5-4 NA
TGTGCCATCAGGGACCTCACTCAGGGGGCGGAAGCTTTCTTT CAIRDLTQGAEAFF TRBJ1-1 NA TRBV10-3 TRBD1
TGCGCCAGCAGCCAAGGGTCACAAAGTGAAGCTTTCTTT CASSQGSQSEAFF TRBJ1-1 NA TRBV4-3 NA
TGTGCCAGCAGCGTAGAGGTGGGGGCTAGCTACGAGCAGTACTTC CASSVEVGASYEQYF TRBJ2-7 NA TRBV9 NA
TGTGCCAGCAGCCCACTAGAACCGGGCTCGGACTACGAGCAGTACTTC CASSPLEPGSDYEQYF TRBJ2-7 medium-sized TRBV6-6 NA
TGTGCCAGCAGCTTAGATCGGGCCAACAATGAGCAGTTCTTC CASSLDRANNEQFF TRBJ2-1 NA TRBV11-2 NA
TGTGCCAGCAGCCAAATAAACCCAGCTAACTATGGCTACACCTTC CASSQINPANYGYTF TRBJ1-2 NA TRBV6-5 NA
TGTGCCAGTAGTATATCAGAGGGGCGTCAGCCCCAGCATTTT CASSISEGRQPQHF TRBJ1-5 NA TRBV19 NA
TGCAGCGTTGAACGGCAGGGTGAAAACATTCAGTACTTC CSVERQGENIQYF TRBJ2-4 once TRBV29-1 NA
TGTGCTCCCAAGGACCTTACCAAAAACATTCAGTACTTC CAPKDLTKNIQYF TRBJ2-4 NA TRBV5-8 NA
TGTGCCACCAGCAGAGATCACCGTGGGGAGAGCTACACCTTC CATSRDHRGESYTF TRBJ1-2 NA TRBV15 NA
TGTGCCAGCAGCTTGCGGGGCGCTCAAGAGACCCAGTACTTC CASSLRGAQETQYF TRBJ2-5 NA TRBV5-4 NA
TGTGCCAGCAGCTTAGCGGGGGGGACCGGGGAGCTGTTTTTT CASSLAGGTGELFF TRBJ2-2 NA TRBV7-2 TRBD2
TGTGCCAGCAGCTTAAGCTCGGGGGCTGGAAACACCATATATTTT CASSLSSGAGNTIYF TRBJ1-3 NA TRBV7-6 NA
TGTGCCAGCAGCCGGGACAGCAATCAGCCCCAGCATTTT CASSRDSNQPQHF TRBJ1-5 NA TRBV5-5 NA
TGTGCCAGCAGCCCAACGAGTGCGGATACGCAGTATTTT CASSPTSADTQYF TRBJ2-3 NA TRBV7-2 NA
TGTGCCAGCAGCTTATCCCGAGGGGGTAGCTTGGAGACCCAGTACTTC CASSLSRGGSLETQYF TRBJ2-5 NA TRBV11-2 NA
TGTGCCAGCAGCTTATCGGGAGGCAATCAGCCCCAGCATTTT CASSLSGGNQPQHF TRBJ1-5 NA TRBV7-2 NA
TGTGCCAGTATGGAGGGGGGATTACGCACTGAAGCTTTCTTT CASMEGGLRTEAFF TRBJ1-1 NA TRBV19 NA
TGTGCCAGCAGTTACAGAAAACTGCTCTATGGCTACACCTTC CASSYRKLLYGYTF TRBJ1-2 NA TRBV6-5 NA
TGTGCCATCAGGGGTTCCGGGGAGACCCAGTACTTC CAIRGSGETQYF TRBJ2-5 NA TRBV2 NA
TGTGCCAGCAGTTACTCTAGCGCAGGGGGGCAGCCCCAGCATTTT CASSYSSAGGQPQHF TRBJ1-5 NA TRBV6-5 TRBD1
TGTGCCAGCAGTTGGGACAGGGAAGAGTCACCCCTCCACTTT CASSWDREESPLHF TRBJ1-6 NA TRBV2 TRBD1
TGCGCCAGCAGCTTGGGGGTCAGCTCTTCTGGAAACACCATATATTTT CASSLGVSSSGNTIYF TRBJ1-3 NA TRBV5-1 NA
TGTGCCAGCAGCCCCATCGGACTAGCGGGGGGCACAGATACGCAGTATTTT CASSPIGLAGGTDTQYF TRBJ2-3 once TRBV9 TRBD2
TGCGCCAGCAGACCGCTGATCTCTGGAAACACCATATATTTT CASRPLISGNTIYF TRBJ1-3 few TRBV5-1 NA
TGTGCCAGCAGCACCCGCCGTGACACTGAAGCTTTCTTT CASSTRRDTEAFF TRBJ1-1 few TRBV11-3 NA
TGTGCCAGCAGCTCTAGCCTCGGACAGATCAATGAGCAGTTCTTC CASSSSLGQINEQFF TRBJ2-1 NA TRBV7-9 NA
TGTGCCAGTAGTATTGGGACAAGGGTGAACACCGGGGAGCTGTTTTTT CASSIGTRVNTGELFF TRBJ2-2 once TRBV19 NA
TGCGCCAGCAGTCCGGGGATCAATGAAAAACTGTTTTTT CASSPGINEKLFF TRBJ1-4 NA TRBV10-1 NA
TGTGCCAGCAGAGACAGGGGGCGGGTTGAAAAACTGTTTTTT CASRDRGRVEKLFF TRBJ1-4 NA TRBV6-5 TRBD1
TGCGCCAGCGGTAGCGGAACTAGCTCCTACAATGAGCAGTTCTTC CASGSGTSSYNEQFF TRBJ2-1 NA TRBV5-1 NA
TGCGCCAGTGCCCGGGACGGGACCTACGAGCAGTACTTC CASARDGTYEQYF TRBJ2-7 NA TRBV10-1 NA
TGTGCCAGCAGCTCGCTCGGGACCCCGGAGGGGGAGCAGTACTTC CASSSLGTPEGEQYF TRBJ2-7 NA TRBV11-2 NA
TGTGCCAGCAGCTTAGATCTTACTAGCGGGGGGGACACAGATACGCAGTATTTT CASSLDLTSGGDTDTQYF TRBJ2-3 NA TRBV11-2 TRBD2
TGCGCCAGCGGCGGGCAGGGCGACTCCTACGAGCAGTACTTC CASGGQGDSYEQYF TRBJ2-7 NA TRBV5-1 NA
TGTGCCAGCAGTTACTCGCGAGGGGTAAGCAATCAGCCCCAGCATTTT CASSYSRGVSNQPQHF TRBJ1-5 NA TRBV6-6 NA
TGTGCCAGCAGCCCTAGTGGGGGCTGGAACACTGAAGCTTTCTTT CASSPSGGWNTEAFF TRBJ1-1 once TRBV5-6 NA
TGTGCCAGTAGTATGGGATCGGGAGCTTTCTTT CASSMGSGAFF TRBJ1-1 NA TRBV19 NA
TGTGCCAGCAGCTTAGATCTAAGGGAAAAACTGTTTTTT CASSLDLREKLFF TRBJ1-4 once TRBV7-2 NA
TGTGCCAGCAGCTTGGCTCAGCTCTCCTATAATTCACCCCTCCACTTT CASSLAQLSYNSPLHF TRBJ1-6 NA TRBV5-5 NA
TGTGCCAGCAGTGAGTACAGGGGAACCTACGAGCAGTACTTC CASSEYRGTYEQYF TRBJ2-7 NA TRBV6-1 TRBD1
TGTGCCAGTAGGGGAGGACAGGGAAGTAACTACGAGCAGTACTTC CASRGGQGSNYEQYF TRBJ2-7 NA TRBV19 TRBD1
TGTGCCAGCAACTACAGGGACTCTAACGAGCAGTACTTC CASNYRDSNEQYF TRBJ2-7 NA TRBV7-8 NA
TGTGCCAGCAGCTTCTCGGGGGAGCAGTTCTTC CASSFSGEQFF TRBJ2-1 NA TRBV7-9 NA
TGCGCCAGCAGCTTTCGGTTGGATTCACCCCTCCACTTT CASSFRLDSPLHF TRBJ1-6 NA TRBV5-1 NA
TGTGCCAGCAGCTTTAACACGGGGGAAGCTTTCTTT CASSFNTGEAFF TRBJ1-1 NA TRBV11-2 NA
TGTGCCAGCAGTGACCTATGGGGGGGCATGAACACTGAAGCTTTCTTT CASSDLWGGMNTEAFF TRBJ1-1 once TRBV6-1 NA
TGTGCCAGCAGTTACTCGACAAGAGATACGCAGTATTTT CASSYSTRDTQYF TRBJ2-3 NA TRBV6-6 NA
TGTGCCAGTAGCACTGCCTTGGGGAATAACTATGGCTACACCTTC CASSTALGNNYGYTF TRBJ1-2 NA TRBV19 NA
TGTGCCAGCAGCTACTTAAGCAATTCACCCCTCCACTTT CASSYLSNSPLHF TRBJ1-6 few TRBV7-8 NA
TGCGCCAGCAGTGCCCCGACAGGGGGCAGGACTGAAGCTTTCTTT CASSAPTGGRTEAFF TRBJ1-1 NA TRBV10-2 TRBD1
TGTGCCAGCAGCTCCCGACAGGGAGAGATAGACACTGAAGCTTTCTTT CASSSRQGEIDTEAFF TRBJ1-1 NA TRBV7-9 TRBD1